Following are 10 T cell receptor beta chains from one sample sequenced in a study of T cell responses to AZD1222 COVID-19 vaccine. Produced via immunoSEQ multiplex PCR; TCRdb's table is partial and in-frame only. The sample lists 120,000 to 150,000 clones; nearly 90% were seen once. Sequencing was performed on peripheral blood, taken 28 days after the second dose of the MenACWY control vaccine. The receptor set was obtained from an adult who received the MenACWY meningococcal vaccine as a control.

The rearrangement links TRBV7-2 to TRBJ1-4; D is undetermined. Germline V lookup: CDR1 SGHTA, CDR2 FQGNSA. The CDR3 contains 13 residues. V was trimmed by 8 bases and J by 10 bases, leaving 17 bases between them. The CDR3 DNA reads as TGTGCCAGCGCTCCCGGCGGAGCCGCAAAACTGTTTTTT. As protein: CASAPGGAAKLFF.

The chain joins TRBV3-1 (or the pseudogene TRBV3-2) to TRBJ2-5, with 7 nucleotides matching TRBD2. The CDR3 is 14 residues long. Germline CDR1 LGHDT, CDR2 YNNKEL (reference sequence). Trimming removed 4 bases from V and 2 bases from J; junction bases left unmatched: 4. CDR3 region: CASSLGLVQETQYF. CDR3 nucleotide sequence: TGTGCCAGCAGCCTCGGACTAGTACAAGAGACCCAGTACTTC.

This clone has just one count. The same CDR3 is also encoded by other DNA sequences in this sample. The V call is TRBV5-4, the J call TRBJ2-5; no definite D call. This CDR3 has 12 residues. Germline-derived CDR1 and CDR2 are SGHNT and YYREEE (reference sequence). V gave up 2 bases and J gave up 1 base, with 3 bases separating them. In DNA, the CDR3 is TGTGCCAGCAGCTTACCCCAAGAGACCCAGTACTTC. Residues: CASSLPQETQYF. The variable domain in full, completed from reference TRBV5-4 and TRBJ2-5, reads ETGVTQSPTHLIKTRGQQVTLRCSSQSGHNTVSWYQQALGQGPQFIFQYYREEENGRGNFPPRFSGLQFPNYSSELNVNALELDDSALYLCASSLPQETQYFGPGTRLLVL.

CDR3 bases: TGTGCCAGCAGCCAACGCGATATAGGCCAAGAGACCCAGTACTTC. Translation: CASSQRDIGQETQYF. The V gene is TRBV7-6, the J gene TRBJ2-5; D is unresolved. The CDR3 covers 15 residues. CDR1 and CDR2 (germline): SGHVS, FNYEAQ. V was trimmed by 5 bases and J by 1 base, leaving 14 bases between them.

The J gene is TRBJ2-2, the V gene TRBV5-5; 12 positions match TRBD1. The germline CDR1 and CDR2 sequences are SGHKS and YYEKEE (reference sequence). V lost 3 bases to trimming and J lost 6 bases; unmatched junction nucleotides: 3. The CDR3 covers 15 residues. CDR3 in DNA: TGTGCCAGCAGCTGGGGACAGGGGGCGCCCGGGGAGCTGTTTTTT. This translates into CASSWGQGAPGELFF.

J is TRBJ1-1 and V is TRBV18; D is ambiguous. The CDR3 is 15 amino acids. Germline CDR1 and CDR2: KGHSH and LQKENI. The V gene lost 2 bases and the J gene lost 1 base, with 11 bases spanning the gap. CDR3 in amino acids: CASSPNGPGNTEAFF. The CDR3, as DNA: TGTGCCAGCTCACCAAACGGGCCAGGGAACACTGAAGCTTTCTTT.

The genes are TRBV29-1 and TRBJ1-1; D ambiguous. The CDR3 totals 13 residues. Germline CDR1 SQVTM, CDR2 ANQGSEA. Trimming removed 4 bases from V and 1 base from J, with 10 bases in between. The CDR3 sequence is CSVVGVTNTEAFF. Written as DNA, the CDR3 is TGCAGCGTTGTCGGGGTTACGAACACTGAAGCTTTCTTT.

This clone has only one observation. J is TRBJ1-1 and V is TRBV13, with D possibly TRBD1 on 5 matching bases. V was shortened by 5 bases and J by 0 bases, with 10 bases between the two germline ends. Germline V gene data show CDR1 as PRHDT and CDR2 as FYEKMQ (reference sequence). The CDR3 length is 14 residues. The CDR3 bases are TGTGCCAGCAGCCAGGGACCGATGAACACTGAAGCTTTCTTT. This translates into CASSQGPMNTEAFF. Full variable domain (missing parts from reference TRBV13 and TRBJ1-1): AAGVIQSPRHLIKEKRETATLKCYPIPRHDTVYWYQQGPGQDPQFLISFYEKMQSDKGSIPDRFSAQQFSDYHSELNMSSLELGDSALYFCASSQGPMNTEAFFGQGTRLTVV.

The chain recombines TRBV7-3 with TRBJ1-4, with TRBD1 matching over 7 bases. Germline CDR1 is SGHTA and CDR2 is FQGTGA. The CDR3 totals 16 residues. Unmatched junction bases numbered 16, after V lost 5 bases and J lost 10 bases. CDR3 loop: CASSPGGQAGLGKLFF. The CDR3 DNA reads as TGTGCCAGCAGCCCAGGCGGACAGGCGGGCTTGGGAAAACTGTTTTTT.

CDR3 in amino acids: CASRFPGGPGELFF. DNA for the CDR3: TGTGCCAGCAGATTCCCAGGGGGCCCCGGGGAGCTGTTTTTT. V gene TRBV6-5 combines with J gene TRBJ2-2; 8 bases fit TRBD1. In germline, CDR1 is MNHEY, CDR2 SVGAGI. The CDR3 runs 14 residues. Trimming at V came to 6 bases and at J to 6 bases, leaving 6 bases not matched to a gene.